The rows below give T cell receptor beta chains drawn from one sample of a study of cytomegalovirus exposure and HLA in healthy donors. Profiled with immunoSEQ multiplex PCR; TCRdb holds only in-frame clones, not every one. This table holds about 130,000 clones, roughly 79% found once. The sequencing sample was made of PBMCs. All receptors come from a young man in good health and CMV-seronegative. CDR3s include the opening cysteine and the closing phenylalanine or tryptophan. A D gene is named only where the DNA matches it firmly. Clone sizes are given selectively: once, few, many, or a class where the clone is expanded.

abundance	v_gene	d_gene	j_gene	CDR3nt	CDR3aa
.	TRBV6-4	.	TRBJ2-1	TGTGCCAGCAGTTCCGGGACAGAGCAGTTCTTC	CASSSGTEQFF
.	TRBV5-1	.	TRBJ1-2	TGCGCCAGCAGCTTGTATCTGGCGGGAAACTATGGCTACACCTTC	CASSLYLAGNYGYTF
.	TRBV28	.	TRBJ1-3	TGTGCCAGCAGTTTACAGGGTAGGACTGGAAACACCATATATTTT	CASSLQGRTGNTIYF
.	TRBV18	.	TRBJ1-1	TGTGCCAGCTCACGTCAGGGTGCCGTGATCGACACTGAAGCTTTCTTT	CASSRQGAVIDTEAFF
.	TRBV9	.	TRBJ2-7	TGTGCCAGCAGCGTAGACACGTACTACGAGCAGTACTTC	CASSVDTYYEQYF
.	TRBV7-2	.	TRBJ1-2	TGTGCCAGCAGCGCCTCGACAGCCTATGGCTACACCTTC	CASSASTAYGYTF
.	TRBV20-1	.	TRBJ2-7	TGCAGTGCTAGGATAGACTACGAGCAGTACTTC	CSARIDYEQYF
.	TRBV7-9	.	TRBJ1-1	TGTGCCAGCAGCAACCTGTTGGGCGCAGAGATGAACACTGAAGCTTTCTTT	CASSNLLGAEMNTEAFF
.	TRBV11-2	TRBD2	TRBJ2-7	TGTGCCAGCAGCTCGGTAGCGGGGGAGTCCTACGAGCAGTACTTC	CASSSVAGESYEQYF
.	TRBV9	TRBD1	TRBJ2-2	TGTGCCAGCAGCGAAGGGGTGGCAGGGGGCGCCGGGGAGCTGTTTTTT	CASSEGVAGGAGELFF
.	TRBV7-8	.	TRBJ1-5	TGTGCCAGCAGCCACAGAAGCGGAGCCCAGCATTTT	CASSHRSGAQHF
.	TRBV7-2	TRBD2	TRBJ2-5	TGTGCCAGCAGGCGAACACCGGGACTAGCGCAGGAGACCCAGTACTTC	CASRRTPGLAQETQYF
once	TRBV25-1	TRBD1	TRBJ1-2	TGTGCCAGCAGTGTACAGGGGTCCGGCTACACCTTC	CASSVQGSGYTF
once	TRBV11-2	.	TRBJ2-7	TGTGCCAGCAGCTTAGCGGGGTCCTACGAGCAGTACTTC	CASSLAGSYEQYF
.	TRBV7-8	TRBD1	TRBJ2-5	TGTGCCACCGGGACAGGGGAAGAGACCCAGTACTTC	CATGTGEETQYF
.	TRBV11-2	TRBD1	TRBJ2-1	TGTGCCAGCAGCCTACAGGGGGGCGCAGCGGAAAACAATGAGCAGTTCTTC	CASSLQGGAAENNEQFF
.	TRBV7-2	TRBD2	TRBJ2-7	TGTGCCAGCAGCTTAGCGGTACTAGCGGGGGGTCAGGGGGAATCCTACGAGCAGTACTTC	CASSLAVLAGGQGESYEQYF
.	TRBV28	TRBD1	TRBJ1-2	TGTGCCAGCAGCCCCGGGACAGGGGTCGGCTACACCTTC	CASSPGTGVGYTF
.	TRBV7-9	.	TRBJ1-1	TGTGCCAGCAACCTCCGTGCCCTGGAGGGCACTGAAGCTTTCTTT	CASNLRALEGTEAFF
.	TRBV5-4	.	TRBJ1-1	TGTGCCAGCAGCTCGGAGCCGGGACACTCGAACACTGAAGCTTTCTTT	CASSSEPGHSNTEAFF
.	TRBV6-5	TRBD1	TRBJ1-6	TGTGCCAGCAGTTACGGTCAGGGGGTCAATTCACCCCTCCACTTT	CASSYGQGVNSPLHF
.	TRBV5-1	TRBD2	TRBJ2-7	TGCGCCAGCAGCTTGGTGGGTGGGGGGGGTTCCGCCTACGAGCAGTACTTC	CASSLVGGGGSAYEQYF
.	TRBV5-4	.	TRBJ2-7	TGTGCCAGCAGCTTAGCACAGCGGAACTACGAGCAGTACTTC	CASSLAQRNYEQYF
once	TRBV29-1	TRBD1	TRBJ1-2	TGCAGCGTTTTGGACAGGGATAATGGCTACACCTTC	CSVLDRDNGYTF
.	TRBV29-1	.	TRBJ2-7	TGCAGCGTTGAATGTAAACCCAACCTCTCCTACGAGCAGTACTTC	CSVECKPNLSYEQYF
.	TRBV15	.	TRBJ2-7	TGTGCCACCAGCACCTTAGCGGCTTTCCACGAGCAGTACTTC	CATSTLAAFHEQYF
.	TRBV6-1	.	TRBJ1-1	TGTGCCAGCTCTAAGGGAGGCACTGAAGCTTTCTTT	CASSKGGTEAFF
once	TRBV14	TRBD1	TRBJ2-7	TGTGCCAGCAGCCAAGCCCCCTACACAGGGGGCGAGCAGTACTTC	CASSQAPYTGGEQYF
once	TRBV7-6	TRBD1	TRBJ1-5	TGTGCCAGCAGCCCCGGCAGGGGGCTAAGTCAGCCCCAGCATTTT	CASSPGRGLSQPQHF
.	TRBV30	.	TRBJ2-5	TGTGCCTGGAGCTATAGGGGGTGGGAGACCCAGTACTTC	CAWSYRGWETQYF
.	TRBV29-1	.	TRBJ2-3	TGCAGCTCTTGGGGCAGGGGCAACCCAGATACGCAGTATTTT	CSSWGRGNPDTQYF
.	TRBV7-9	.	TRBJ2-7	TGTGCCAGCAGCTTAGCTGGCAGGGCCTACGAGCAGTACTTC	CASSLAGRAYEQYF
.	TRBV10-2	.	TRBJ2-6	TGCGCCAGCAGTGAGAATTTGTACTCTGGGGCCAACGTCCTGACTTTC	CASSENLYSGANVLTF
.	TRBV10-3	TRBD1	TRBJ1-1	TGTGCCATAAGGGGGCTTAACACTGAAGCTTTCTTT	CAIRGLNTEAFF
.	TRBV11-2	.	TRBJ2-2	TGTGCCAGCAGCTTAAACCCGGCCAGGGCGAACTCCGGGGAGCTGTTTTTT	CASSLNPARANSGELFF
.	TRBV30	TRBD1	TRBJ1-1	TGTGCCTGGGGGGGACAGATCATGAACACTGAAGCTTTCTTT	CAWGGQIMNTEAFF
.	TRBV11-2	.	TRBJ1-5	TGTGCCAGCAGCTTAACTGGTCCTCAGCCCCAGCATTTT	CASSLTGPQPQHF
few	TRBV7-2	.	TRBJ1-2	TGTGCCAGCACCTTAACCCCACAGGACTATGGCTACACCTTC	CASTLTPQDYGYTF
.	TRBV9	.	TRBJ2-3	TGTGCCAGCAGCACCAACAGGGACGGTGGCACAGATACGCAGTATTTT	CASSTNRDGGTDTQYF
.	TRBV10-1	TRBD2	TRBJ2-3	TGCGCCAGCAGTGATGAATTCGGGGGGGCCGGAGATACGCAGTATTTT	CASSDEFGGAGDTQYF
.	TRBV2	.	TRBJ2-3	TGTGCCAGCAAGAGATTCATGGAGGGCAGCACAGATACGCAGTATTTT	CASKRFMEGSTDTQYF
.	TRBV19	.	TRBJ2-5	TGTGCCAGTAGTATAAGGGGTCCAACGGAGACCCAGTACTTC	CASSIRGPTETQYF
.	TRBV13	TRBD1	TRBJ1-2	TGTGCCAGCAGAGCCGACCGACAGGGGGGCTACACCTTC	CASRADRQGGYTF
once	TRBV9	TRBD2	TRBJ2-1	TGTGCCAGCAGCCACCCTTCGGGACTAGCGGGGACTGAGGAGCAGTTCTTC	CASSHPSGLAGTEEQFF
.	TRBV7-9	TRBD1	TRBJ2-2	TGTGCCAGCCTGGGACAGGGCGGCACCGGGGAGCTGTTTTTT	CASLGQGGTGELFF
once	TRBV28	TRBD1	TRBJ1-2	TGTGCCAGCAGTTTCCCCGACAGGGAAAGATATGGCTACACCTTC	CASSFPDRERYGYTF